The next 10 T cell receptor beta chains were all read from a single sample in a study of radiotherapy plus CTLA-4 blockade in lung cancer. Profiling relied on immunoSEQ multiplex PCR, and the TCRdb table lists in-frame clones only, not all of them. The sample lists about 24,000 clones, about 76% seen once, with approximately 3% in the top ten. Sequenced material: peripheral blood, taken from a patient treated with radiotherapy plus ipilimumab. All receptors come from a human donor with non-small cell lung cancer whose response to radiotherapy plus ipilimumab could not be evaluated.

The gene calls are TRBV5-1 and TRBJ2-3; 8 bases align to TRBD2. There are 17 residues in the CDR3. In germline, CDR1 is SGHRS, CDR2 YFSETQ. V trimming: 5 bases; J trimming: 2 bases; junction bases outside the gene matches: 13. The CDR3 DNA is TGCGCCAGCAGGTCCTCAAGGGCGGGAGGTTTCACAGATACGCAGTATTTT. Amino acid sequence: CASRSSRAGGFTDTQYF.

This clone was recorded a few times. The J gene is TRBJ2-2, the V gene TRBV4-3; no definite D call. V gave up 1 base and J gave up 5 bases, with 17 bases separating them. Germline loops: CDR1 LGHNA, CDR2 YSLEER. CDR3 size: 17 residues. The CDR3: CASSQALRTPSTGELFF. The CDR3 DNA reads TGCGCCAGCAGCCAAGCCCTTCGAACTCCCTCAACCGGGGAGCTGTTTTTT.

CDR3 DNA: TGTGCCAGCAGCCAAGAAGCTCATCCTAATCAGCCCCAGCATTTT. Its translation: CASSQEAHPNQPQHF. The chain has TRBV4-2 and TRBJ1-5; D not certain. Trimming pared 0 bases from V and 4 bases from J, leaving 10 bases between. CDR3 size: 15 residues. The germline CDR1 and CDR2 sequences are LGHNA and YNFKEQ.

This chain links TRBV28 with TRBJ2-3, with 10 positions matching TRBD1. The V segment lost 2 bases and the J segment 7 bases; nucleotides outside the gene matches: 6. From germline, CDR1 is MDHEN and CDR2 SYDVKM. This CDR3 is built from 15 residues. As DNA, the CDR3 is TGTGCCAGCAGTTTACCCGGACAGGGGGGGAATACGCAGTATTTT. It is translated as CASSLPGQGGNTQYF.

The rearrangement links TRBV7-6 to TRBJ2-5; TRBD2 aligns across 8 bases. The J call may be mistaken, given a closer DNA end match to TRBJ2-7. Looked up from germline, CDR1 is SGHVS and CDR2 is FNYEAQ. The CDR3 consists of 15 residues. The CDR3 DNA sequence: TGTGCCAGCAGCCCCGCGGGACTAGTTTCTGGCGAGCAGTACTTC. Its translation: CASSPAGLVSGEQYF.

This chain connects TRBV7-2 to TRBJ1-2; possible D gene TRBD1, 6 bases. The CDR3 is 15 residues long. In germline, CDR1 is SGHTA, CDR2 FQGNSA. V dropped 4 bases and J dropped 4 bases, with 16 bases sitting between them. CDR3 residues: CASSYRDTSGYGYTF. In DNA, the CDR3 is TGTGCCAGCAGCTACCGGGACACCTCAGGCTATGGCTACACCTTC.

This sequence joins TRBV27 and TRBJ2-1; 11 nucleotides align to TRBD2. V shed 6 bases, J shed 2 bases, and the junction held 9 bases outside the gene matches. The CDR3 runs 17 residues. CDR1 and CDR2 from the germline V gene are MNHEY and SMNVEV (reference sequence). DNA for the CDR3: TGTGCCAGCAGCACCGGGACTAGCGGACCTACCTACAATGAGCAGTTCTTC. Protein: CASSTGTSGPTYNEQFF.

The chain recombines TRBV7-9 with TRBJ2-3; possibly TRBD1 for D (5 bases). V lost 3 bases, J lost 5 bases, and 9 bases lay in between. The CDR3 sequence is 13 residues long. The germline V gene has CDR1 SEHNR and CDR2 FQNEAQ (reference sequence). CDR3: CASSFLGEDTQYF. DNA for the CDR3: TGTGCCAGCAGCTTTTTAGGGGAAGATACGCAGTATTTT.

The chain combines TRBV28 with TRBJ1-2, with a tentative D call TRBD1 (5 bases). The CDR3 is 14 amino acids. The germline gives CDR1 MDHEN, CDR2 SYDVKM. V was cut by 4 bases and J by 0 bases, with 9 bases left in between. CDR3 sequence: CASSSGQANYGYTF. CDR3 nucleotides: TGTGCCAGCAGTTCAGGACAAGCTAACTATGGCTACACCTTC.

The CDR3 loop is CASLITGQHTDTQYF. DNA for the CDR3: TGTGCCAGCTTAATTACGGGACAGCACACAGATACGCAGTATTTT. V and J are TRBV2 and TRBJ2-3; 7 bases align to TRBD1. CDR1 and CDR2 (germline): SNHLY, FYNNEI. The CDR3 consists of 15 residues. The trim removed 8 bases at V and 2 bases at J, leaving 10 bases unmatched.